This T cell receptor beta chain was captured by sequencing in a study of T cell responses to AZD1222 COVID-19 vaccine. This clone has just one count. Only in-frame clones appear in the TCRdb table, and some are missing; sequencing was by immunoSEQ multiplex PCR. Of approximately 130,000 clones in the sample, roughly nine tenths are singletons; the top ten hold 9.5%. CDR3 length: 14 residues. The germline V and J ends were trimmed by 0 bases and 9 bases, with 9 bases remaining between them. Germline CDR1 is LGHDT and CDR2 is YNNKEL (reference sequence). The V and J genes are TRBV3-1 (or the pseudogene TRBV3-2) and TRBJ1-6, with D uncertain. The TCR was taken from an adult who received the AZD1222 COVID-19 vaccine. The sequencing here drew on peripheral blood, taken 28 days after the second AZD1222 dose. The CDR3 bases are TGTGCCAGCAGCCAAGAAGAGGGCGGTTCACCCCTCCACTTT. It encodes CASSQEEGGSPLHF.